The clone carrying this TCR beta chain was detected many times. Its specificity is not known. The authors took one heparinised blood draw, averaging around 120 mL, from each donor. This CDR3 spans 13 amino acids. V shed 2 bases, J shed 8 bases, and the junction held 7 bases outside the gene matches. CDR1 GTSNPN and CDR2 SVGIG come from the germline V gene (reference sequence). Isolated RNA was reverse transcribed in full, so expressed TCRB transcripts were sequenced. TCRdb's copy holds only in-frame clones and misses some; the assay was immunoSEQ multiplex PCR. The table records approximately 170,000 clones, less than 9.5% of them present only once. The sample is drawn from a study of beta chain features in type 1 diabetes. Study outcomes and limitations: Among type 1 diabetes patients, VDJ junctions had fewer insertions and more deletions. The study found moderately but significantly shorter TCRB CDR3s in all four CD4+ subsets of Type 1 diabetes patients.

The chain recombines TRBV30 with TRBJ1-2, with 8 bases aligning to TRBD1. This sequence was found in a woman aged 40 to 50 with type 1 diabetes. Input material: central memory CD4+ T cells from blood. CDR3 region: CAWSRDRPWGYTF. The CDR3 DNA reads as TGTGCCTGGAGTCGGGACAGGCCTTGGGGCTACACCTTC. Full variable domain (rest looked up from reference TRBV30 and TRBJ1-2): SQTIHQWPATLVQPVGSPLSLECTVEGTSNPNLYWYRQAAGRGLQLLFYSVGIGQISSEVPQNLSASRPQDRQFILSSKKLLLSDSGFYLCAWSRDRPWGYTFGSGTRLTVV.